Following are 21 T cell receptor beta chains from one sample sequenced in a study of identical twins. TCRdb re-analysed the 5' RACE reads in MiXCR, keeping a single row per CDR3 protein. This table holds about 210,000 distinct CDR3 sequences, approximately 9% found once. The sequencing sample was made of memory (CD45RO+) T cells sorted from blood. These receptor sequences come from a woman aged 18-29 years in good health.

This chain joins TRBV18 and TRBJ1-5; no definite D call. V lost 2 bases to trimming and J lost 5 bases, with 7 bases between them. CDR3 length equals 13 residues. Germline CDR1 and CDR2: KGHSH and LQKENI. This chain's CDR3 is CASSPVGYQPQHF. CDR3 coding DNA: TGTGCCAGCTCACCAGTTGGGTATCAGCCCCAGCATTTT.

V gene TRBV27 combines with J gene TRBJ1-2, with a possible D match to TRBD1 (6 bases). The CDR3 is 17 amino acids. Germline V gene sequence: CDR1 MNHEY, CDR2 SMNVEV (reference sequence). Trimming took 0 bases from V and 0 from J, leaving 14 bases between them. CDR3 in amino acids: CASSLSKEGGSNYGYTF. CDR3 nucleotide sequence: TGTGCCAGCAGTTTATCGAAGGAGGGGGGTTCTAACTATGGCTACACCTTC.

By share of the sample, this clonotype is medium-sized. The CDR3 DNA reads TGTGCCACGCGACACATCCTCGAGCAGTACTTC. As protein: CATRHILEQYF. The chain uses TRBV10-3 and TRBJ2-7; D gene ambiguous. Trimming took off 10 bases at V and 6 bases at J, with 13 bases between the two ends. Germline V gives CDR1 ENHRY, CDR2 SYGVKD. The CDR3 runs 11 residues.

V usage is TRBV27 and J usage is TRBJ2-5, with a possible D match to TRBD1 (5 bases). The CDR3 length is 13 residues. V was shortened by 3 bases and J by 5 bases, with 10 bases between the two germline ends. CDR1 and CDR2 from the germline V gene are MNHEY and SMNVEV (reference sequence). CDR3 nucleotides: TGTGCCAGCAGTTTCAGGGCGGCGGAGACCCAGTACTTC. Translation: CASSFRAAETQYF.

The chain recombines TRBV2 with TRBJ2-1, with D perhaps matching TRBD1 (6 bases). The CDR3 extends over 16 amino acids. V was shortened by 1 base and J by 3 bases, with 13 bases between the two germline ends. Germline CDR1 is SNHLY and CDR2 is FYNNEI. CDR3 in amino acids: CASSEGGQRNYNEQFF. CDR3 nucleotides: TGTGCCAGCAGTGAAGGAGGACAGCGTAACTACAATGAGCAGTTCTTC.

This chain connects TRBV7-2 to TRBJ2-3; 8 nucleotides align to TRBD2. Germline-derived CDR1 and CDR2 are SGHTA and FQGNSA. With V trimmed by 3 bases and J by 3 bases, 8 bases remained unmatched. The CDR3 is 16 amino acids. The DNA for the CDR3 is TGTGCCAGCAGCTTTAAAAGCGGGAGCCCAACAGATACGCAGTATTTT. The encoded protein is CASSFKSGSPTDTQYF.

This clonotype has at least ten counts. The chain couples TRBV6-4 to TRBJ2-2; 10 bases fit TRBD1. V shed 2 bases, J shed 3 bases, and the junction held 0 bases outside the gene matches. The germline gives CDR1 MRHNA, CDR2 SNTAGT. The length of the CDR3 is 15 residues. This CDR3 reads CASSDGTGDTGELFF. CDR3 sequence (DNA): TGTGCCAGCAGTGACGGGACAGGGGACACCGGGGAGCTGTTTTTT.

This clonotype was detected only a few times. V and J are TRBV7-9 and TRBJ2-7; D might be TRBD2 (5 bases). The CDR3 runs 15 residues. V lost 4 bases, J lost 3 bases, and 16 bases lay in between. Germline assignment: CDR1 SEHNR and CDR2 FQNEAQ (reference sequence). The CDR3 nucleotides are TGTGCCAGCAGCTCCACTACAGCGGCGGTCTACGAGCAGTACTTC. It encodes CASSSTTAAVYEQYF.

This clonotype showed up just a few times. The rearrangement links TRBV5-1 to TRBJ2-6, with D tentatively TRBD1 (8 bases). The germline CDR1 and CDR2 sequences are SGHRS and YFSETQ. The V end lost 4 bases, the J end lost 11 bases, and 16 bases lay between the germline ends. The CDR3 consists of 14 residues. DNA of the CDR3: TGCGCCAGCAGCCCAGTACAGGGGGGGGACGTCCTGACTTTC. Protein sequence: CASSPVQGGDVLTF.

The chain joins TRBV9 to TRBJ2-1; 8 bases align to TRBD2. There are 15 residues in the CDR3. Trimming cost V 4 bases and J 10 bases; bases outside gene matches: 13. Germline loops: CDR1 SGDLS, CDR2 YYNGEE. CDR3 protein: CASSSWTSQTDEQFF. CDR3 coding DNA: TGTGCCAGCAGCTCTTGGACTAGCCAGACAGACGAGCAGTTCTTC.

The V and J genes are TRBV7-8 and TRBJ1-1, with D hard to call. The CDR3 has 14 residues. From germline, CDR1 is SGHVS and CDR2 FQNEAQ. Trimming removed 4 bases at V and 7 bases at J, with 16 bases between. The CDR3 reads CASSSLEGKGEAFF. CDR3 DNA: TGTGCCAGCAGCTCCCTTGAGGGAAAGGGTGAAGCTTTCTTT.

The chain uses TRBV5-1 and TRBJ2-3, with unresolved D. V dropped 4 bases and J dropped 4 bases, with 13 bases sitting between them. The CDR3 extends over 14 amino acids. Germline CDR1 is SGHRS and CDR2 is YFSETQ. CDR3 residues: CASSPPAVPDTQYF. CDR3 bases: TGCGCCAGCAGCCCGCCTGCGGTTCCAGATACGCAGTATTTT.

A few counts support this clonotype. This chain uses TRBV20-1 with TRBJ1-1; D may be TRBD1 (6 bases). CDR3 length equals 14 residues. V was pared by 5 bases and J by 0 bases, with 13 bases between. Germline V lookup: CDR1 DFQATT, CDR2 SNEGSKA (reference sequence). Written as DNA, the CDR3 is TGCAGTGCTCCGGGGGCGGGGATGAACACTGAAGCTTTCTTT. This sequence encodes CSAPGAGMNTEAFF.

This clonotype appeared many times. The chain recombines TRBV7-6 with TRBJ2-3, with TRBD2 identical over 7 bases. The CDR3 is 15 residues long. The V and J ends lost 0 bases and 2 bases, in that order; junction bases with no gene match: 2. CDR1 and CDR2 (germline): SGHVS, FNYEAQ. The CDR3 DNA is TGTGCCAGCAGCTTAGCGGGGGGGGTCACAGATACGCAGTATTTT. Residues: CASSLAGGVTDTQYF.

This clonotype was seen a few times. The CDR3 loop reads CSARDYQTMNTEAFF. CDR3 DNA: TGCAGTGCTAGAGATTATCAGACCATGAACACTGAAGCTTTCTTT. The V call is TRBV20-1, the J call TRBJ1-1; D not certain. The V gene lost 0 bases and the J gene lost 0 bases, with 11 bases spanning the gap. Germline V CDR1 and CDR2: DFQATT, SNEGSKA (reference sequence). CDR3 size: 15 residues.

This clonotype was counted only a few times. The CDR3 DNA reads as TGCGCCAGCAGCCTACCCGGGGGGGCCGAGCAGTACTTC. Translation gives CASSLPGGAEQYF. The chain employs TRBV5-1 and TRBJ2-7, with TRBD2 identical over 8 bases. There are 13 residues in the CDR3. The germline V gene has CDR1 SGHRS and CDR2 YFSETQ. V was clipped by 4 bases and J by 6 bases; unmatched bases: 6.

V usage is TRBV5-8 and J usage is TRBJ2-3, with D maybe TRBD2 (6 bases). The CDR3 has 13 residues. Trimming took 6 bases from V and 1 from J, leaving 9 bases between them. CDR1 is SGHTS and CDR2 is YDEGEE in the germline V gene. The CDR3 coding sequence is TGTGCCAGCACCCAGCGGGGCACAGATACGCAGTATTTT. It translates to CASTQRGTDTQYF.

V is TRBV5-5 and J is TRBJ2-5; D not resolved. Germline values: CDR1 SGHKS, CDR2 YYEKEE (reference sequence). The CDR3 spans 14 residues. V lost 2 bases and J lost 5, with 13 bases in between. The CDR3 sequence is CASSFRGDRETQYF. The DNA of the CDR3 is TGTGCCAGCAGCTTTCGCGGAGATCGGGAGACCCAGTACTTC.

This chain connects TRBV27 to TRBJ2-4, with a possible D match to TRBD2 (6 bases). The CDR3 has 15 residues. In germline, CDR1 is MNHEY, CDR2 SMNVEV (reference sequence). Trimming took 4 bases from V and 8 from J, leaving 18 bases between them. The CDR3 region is CASSSRQRGIYIQYF. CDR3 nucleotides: TGTGCCAGCAGTTCTCGACAGCGCGGGATTTACATTCAGTACTTC.

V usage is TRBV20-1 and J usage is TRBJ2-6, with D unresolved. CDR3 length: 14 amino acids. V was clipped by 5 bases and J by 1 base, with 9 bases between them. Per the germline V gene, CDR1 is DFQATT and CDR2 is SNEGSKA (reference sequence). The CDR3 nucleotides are TGCAGTGCTCGTCGAGGATCTGGGGCCAACGTCCTGACTTTC. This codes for CSARRGSGANVLTF.

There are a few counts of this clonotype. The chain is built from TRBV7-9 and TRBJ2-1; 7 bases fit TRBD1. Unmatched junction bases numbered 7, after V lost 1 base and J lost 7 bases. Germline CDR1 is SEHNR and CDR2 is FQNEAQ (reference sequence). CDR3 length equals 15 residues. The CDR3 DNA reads TGTGCCAGCAGCTTAGTCGGCAGGGGGAGTAATGAGCAGTTCTTC. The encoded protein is CASSLVGRGSNEQFF.